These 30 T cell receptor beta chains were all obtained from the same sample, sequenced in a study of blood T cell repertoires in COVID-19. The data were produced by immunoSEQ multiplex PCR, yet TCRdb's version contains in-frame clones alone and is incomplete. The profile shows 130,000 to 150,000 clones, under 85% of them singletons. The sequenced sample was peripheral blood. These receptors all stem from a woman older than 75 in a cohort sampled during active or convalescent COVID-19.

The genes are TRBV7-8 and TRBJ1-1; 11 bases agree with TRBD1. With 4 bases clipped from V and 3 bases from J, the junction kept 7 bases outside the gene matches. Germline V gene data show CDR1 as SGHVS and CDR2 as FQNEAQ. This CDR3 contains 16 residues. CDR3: CASSYRTGGSDTEAFF. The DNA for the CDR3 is TGTGCCAGCAGCTACCGGACAGGGGGCTCGGACACTGAAGCTTTCTTT.

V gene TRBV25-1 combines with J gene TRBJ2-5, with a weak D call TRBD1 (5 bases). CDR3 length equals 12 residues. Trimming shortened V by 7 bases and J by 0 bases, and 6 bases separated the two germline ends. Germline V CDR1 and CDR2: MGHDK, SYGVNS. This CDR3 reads CASKGHQETQYF. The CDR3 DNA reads TGTGCCAGCAAGGGGCACCAAGAGACCCAGTACTTC.

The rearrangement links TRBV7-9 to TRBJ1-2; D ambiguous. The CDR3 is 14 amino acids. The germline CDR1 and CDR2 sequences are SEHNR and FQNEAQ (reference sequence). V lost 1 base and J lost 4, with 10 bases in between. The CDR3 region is CASSLGGRGYGYTF. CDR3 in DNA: TGTGCCAGCAGCTTAGGCGGGCGCGGCTATGGCTACACCTTC.

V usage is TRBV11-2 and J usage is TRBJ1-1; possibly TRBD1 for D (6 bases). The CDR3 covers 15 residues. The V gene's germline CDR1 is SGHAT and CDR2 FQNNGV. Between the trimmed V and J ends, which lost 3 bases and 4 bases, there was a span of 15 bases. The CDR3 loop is CASSLVDRSITEAFF. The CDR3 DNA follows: TGTGCCAGCAGCTTGGTGGACAGATCAATCACTGAAGCTTTCTTT.

The CDR3 nucleotides are TGTGCCAGCAGCTTATTACAGCCCTACGAGCAGTACTTC. Translation: CASSLLQPYEQYF. The rearrangement joins TRBV7-9 to TRBJ2-7; no firm D call. V lost 2 bases and J lost 2, with 7 bases in between. CDR3 length: 13 residues. Germline values: CDR1 SEHNR, CDR2 FQNEAQ (reference sequence). Full variable domain (outside the CDR3, taken from reference TRBV7-9 and TRBJ2-7): DTGVSQNPRHKITKRGQNVTFRCDPISEHNRLYWYRQTLGQGPEFLTYFQNEAQLEKSRLLSDRFSAERPKGSFSTLEIQRTEQGDSAMYLCASSLLQPYEQYFGPGTRLTVT.

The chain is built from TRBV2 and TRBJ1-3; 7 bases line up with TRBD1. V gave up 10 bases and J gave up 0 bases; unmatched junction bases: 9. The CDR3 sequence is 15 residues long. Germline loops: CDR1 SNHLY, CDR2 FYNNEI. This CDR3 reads CAITGDRSSGNTIYF. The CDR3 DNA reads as TGTGCCATCACAGGGGACCGAAGCTCTGGAAACACCATATATTTT.

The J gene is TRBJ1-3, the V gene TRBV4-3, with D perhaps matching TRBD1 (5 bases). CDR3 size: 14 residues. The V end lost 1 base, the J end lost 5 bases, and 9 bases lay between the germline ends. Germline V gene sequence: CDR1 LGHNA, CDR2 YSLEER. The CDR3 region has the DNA TGCGCCAGCAGCCAAGGGACAATTAGAAACACCATATATTTT. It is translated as CASSQGTIRNTIYF.

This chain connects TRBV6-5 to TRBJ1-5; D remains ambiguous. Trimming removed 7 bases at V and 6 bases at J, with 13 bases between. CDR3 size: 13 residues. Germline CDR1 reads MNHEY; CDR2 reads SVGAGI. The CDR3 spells CASKLDDVQPQHF. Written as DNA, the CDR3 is TGTGCCAGCAAGCTAGACGATGTTCAGCCCCAGCATTTT.

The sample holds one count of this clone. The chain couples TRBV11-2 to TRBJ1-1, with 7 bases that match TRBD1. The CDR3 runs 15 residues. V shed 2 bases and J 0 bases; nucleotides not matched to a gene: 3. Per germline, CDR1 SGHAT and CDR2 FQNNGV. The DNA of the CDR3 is TGTGCCAGCAGCTTATATACAGGGGTGAACACTGAAGCTTTCTTT. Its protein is CASSLYTGVNTEAFF.

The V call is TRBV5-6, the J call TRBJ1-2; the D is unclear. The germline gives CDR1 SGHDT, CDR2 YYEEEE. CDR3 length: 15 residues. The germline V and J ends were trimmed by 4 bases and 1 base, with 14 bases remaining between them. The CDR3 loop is CASSPRERRNYGYTF. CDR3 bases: TGTGCCAGCAGCCCGAGGGAACGTCGTAACTATGGCTACACCTTC.

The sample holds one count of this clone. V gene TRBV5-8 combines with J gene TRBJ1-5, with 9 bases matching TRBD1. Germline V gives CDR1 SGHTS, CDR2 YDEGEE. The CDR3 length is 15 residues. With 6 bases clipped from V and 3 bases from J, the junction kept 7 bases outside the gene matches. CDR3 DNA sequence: TGTGCCAGCAACTCACAGGGGGCCCTCAATCAGCCCCAGCATTTT. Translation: CASNSQGALNQPQHF.

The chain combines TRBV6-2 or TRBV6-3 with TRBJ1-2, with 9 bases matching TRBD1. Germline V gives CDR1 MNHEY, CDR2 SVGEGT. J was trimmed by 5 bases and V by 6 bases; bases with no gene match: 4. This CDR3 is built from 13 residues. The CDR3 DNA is TGTGCCAGCAGCCGGACAGGGGAATATGGCTACACCTTC. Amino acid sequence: CASSRTGEYGYTF.

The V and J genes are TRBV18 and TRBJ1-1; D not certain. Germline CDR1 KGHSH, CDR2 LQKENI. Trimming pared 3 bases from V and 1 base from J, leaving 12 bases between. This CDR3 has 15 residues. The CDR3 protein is CASSPSTDSNTEAFF. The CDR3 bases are TGTGCCAGCTCACCGAGTACCGATTCGAACACTGAAGCTTTCTTT. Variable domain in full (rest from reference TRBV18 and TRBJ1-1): NAGVMQNPRHLVRRRGQEARLRCSPMKGHSHVYWYRQLPEEGLKFMVYLQKENIIDESGMPKERFSAEFPKEGPSILRIQQVVRGDSAAYFCASSPSTDSNTEAFFGQGTRLTVV.

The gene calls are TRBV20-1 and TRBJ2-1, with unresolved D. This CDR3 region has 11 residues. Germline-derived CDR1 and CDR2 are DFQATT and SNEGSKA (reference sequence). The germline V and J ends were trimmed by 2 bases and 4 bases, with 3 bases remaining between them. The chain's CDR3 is CSARTYNEQFF. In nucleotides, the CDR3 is TGCAGTGCTAGAACTTACAATGAGCAGTTCTTC.

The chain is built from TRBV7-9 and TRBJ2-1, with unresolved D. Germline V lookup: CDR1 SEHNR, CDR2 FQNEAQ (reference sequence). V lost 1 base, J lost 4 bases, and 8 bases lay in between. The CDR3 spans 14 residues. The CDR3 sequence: CASSLGPLYNEQFF. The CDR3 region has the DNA TGTGCCAGCAGCTTAGGGCCCCTTTACAATGAGCAGTTCTTC.

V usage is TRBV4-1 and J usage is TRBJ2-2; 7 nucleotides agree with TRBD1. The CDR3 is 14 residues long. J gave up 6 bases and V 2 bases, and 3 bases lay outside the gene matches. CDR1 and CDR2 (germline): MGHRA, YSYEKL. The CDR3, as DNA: TGCGCCAGCAGCCAACCGACAGGGCCCGGGGAGCTGTTTTTT. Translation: CASSQPTGPGELFF.

The CDR3 sequence: CASTDQGVSPLHF. The CDR3 nucleotides read TGTGCCAGCACCGATCAGGGGGTTTCACCCCTCCACTTT. The chain joins TRBV2 to TRBJ1-6, with TRBD1 identical over 7 bases. The CDR3 sequence is 13 residues long. Germline values: CDR1 SNHLY, CDR2 FYNNEI. V was pared by 7 bases and J by 9 bases, with 6 bases of the junction left unmatched.

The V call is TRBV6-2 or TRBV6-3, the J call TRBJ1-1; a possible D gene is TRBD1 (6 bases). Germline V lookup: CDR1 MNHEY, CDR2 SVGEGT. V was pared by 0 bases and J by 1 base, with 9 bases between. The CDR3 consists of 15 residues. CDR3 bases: TGTGCCAGCAGTTACTCAGGGACACAGAACACTGAAGCTTTCTTT. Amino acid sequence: CASSYSGTQNTEAFF.

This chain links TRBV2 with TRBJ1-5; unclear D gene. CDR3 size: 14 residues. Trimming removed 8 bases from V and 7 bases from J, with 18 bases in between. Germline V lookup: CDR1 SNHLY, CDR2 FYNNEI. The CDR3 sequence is CASRGGRSNQPQHF. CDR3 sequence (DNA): TGTGCCAGCCGGGGAGGAAGGTCAAACCAGCCCCAGCATTTT. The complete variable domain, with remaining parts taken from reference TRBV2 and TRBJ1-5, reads EPEVTQTPSHQVTQMGQEVILRCVPISNHLYFYWYRQILGQKVEFLVSFYNNEISEKSEIFDDQFSVERPDGSNFTLKIRSTKLEDSAMYFCASRGGRSNQPQHFGDGTRLSIL.

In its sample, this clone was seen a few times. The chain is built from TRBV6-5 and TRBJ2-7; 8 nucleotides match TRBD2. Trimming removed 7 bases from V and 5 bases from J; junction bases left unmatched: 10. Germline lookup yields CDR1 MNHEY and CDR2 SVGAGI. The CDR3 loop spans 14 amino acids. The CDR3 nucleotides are TGTGCCAGCACCGCGGGAGGAGGGATAGACGAGCAGTACTTC. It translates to CASTAGGGIDEQYF.

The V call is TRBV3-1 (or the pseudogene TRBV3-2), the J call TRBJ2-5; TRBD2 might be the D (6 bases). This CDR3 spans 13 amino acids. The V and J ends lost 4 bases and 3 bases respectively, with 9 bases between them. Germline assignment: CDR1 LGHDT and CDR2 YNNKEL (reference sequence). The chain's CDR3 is CASSLAGKETQYF. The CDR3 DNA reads TGTGCCAGCAGCCTCGCGGGAAAAGAGACCCAGTACTTC.

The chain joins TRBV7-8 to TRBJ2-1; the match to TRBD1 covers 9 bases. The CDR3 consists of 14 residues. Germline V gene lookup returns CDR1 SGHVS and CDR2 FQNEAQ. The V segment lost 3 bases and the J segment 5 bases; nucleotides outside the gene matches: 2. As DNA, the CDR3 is TGTGCCAGCAGCTTGGACAGGGGCAACAATGAGCAGTTCTTC. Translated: CASSLDRGNNEQFF.

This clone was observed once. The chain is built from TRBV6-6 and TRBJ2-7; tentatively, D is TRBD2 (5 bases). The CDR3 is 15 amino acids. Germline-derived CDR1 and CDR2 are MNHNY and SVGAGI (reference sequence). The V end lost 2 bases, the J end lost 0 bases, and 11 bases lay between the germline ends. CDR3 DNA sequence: TGTGCCAGCAGTTACGTAGCGCAAAGCTCCTACGAGCAGTACTTC. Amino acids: CASSYVAQSSYEQYF.

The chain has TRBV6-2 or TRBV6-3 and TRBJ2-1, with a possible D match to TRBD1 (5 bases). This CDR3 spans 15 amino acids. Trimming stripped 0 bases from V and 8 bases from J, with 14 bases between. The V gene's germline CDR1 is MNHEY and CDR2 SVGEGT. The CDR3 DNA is TGTGCCAGCAGTTACTCGCCAGGGAAGGGCGATGAGCAGTTCTTC. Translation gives CASSYSPGKGDEQFF.

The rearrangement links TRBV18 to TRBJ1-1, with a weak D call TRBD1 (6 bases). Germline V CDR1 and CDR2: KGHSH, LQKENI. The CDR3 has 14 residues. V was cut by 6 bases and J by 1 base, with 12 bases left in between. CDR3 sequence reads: CASSLTGQNTEAFF. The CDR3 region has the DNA TGTGCCAGCTCGCTGACAGGCCAGAACACTGAAGCTTTCTTT.

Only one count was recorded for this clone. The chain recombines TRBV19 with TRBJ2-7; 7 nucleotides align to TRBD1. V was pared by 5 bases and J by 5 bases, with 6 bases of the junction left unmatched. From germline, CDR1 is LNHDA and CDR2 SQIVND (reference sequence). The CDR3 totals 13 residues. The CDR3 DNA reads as TGTGCCAGTAGTGTCCGACAGGGCCACGAGCAGTACTTC. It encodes CASSVRQGHEQYF. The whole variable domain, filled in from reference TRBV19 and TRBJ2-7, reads DGGITQSPKYLFRKEGQNVTLSCEQNLNHDAMYWYRQDPGQGLRLIYYSQIVNDFQKGDIAEGYSVSREKKESFPLTVTSAQKNPTAFYLCASSVRQGHEQYFGPGTRLTVT.

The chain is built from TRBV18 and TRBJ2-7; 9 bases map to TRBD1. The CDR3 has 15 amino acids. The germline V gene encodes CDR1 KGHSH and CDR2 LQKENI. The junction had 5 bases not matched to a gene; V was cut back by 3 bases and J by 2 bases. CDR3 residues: CASSPGTGYPYEQYV. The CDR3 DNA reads TGTGCCAGCTCACCGGGGACAGGGTATCCCTACGAGCAGTACGTC.

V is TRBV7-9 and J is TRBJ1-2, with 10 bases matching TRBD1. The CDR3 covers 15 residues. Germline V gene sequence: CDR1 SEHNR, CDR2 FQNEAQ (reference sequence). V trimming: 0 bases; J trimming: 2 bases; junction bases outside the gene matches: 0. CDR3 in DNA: TGTGCCAGCAGCTTAGCGACAGGGGGCAACTATGGCTACACCTTC. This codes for CASSLATGGNYGYTF. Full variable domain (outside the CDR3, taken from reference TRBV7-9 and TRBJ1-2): DTGVSQNPRHKITKRGQNVTFRCDPISEHNRLYWYRQTLGQGPEFLTYFQNEAQLEKSRLLSDRFSAERPKGSFSTLEIQRTEQGDSAMYLCASSLATGGNYGYTFGSGTRLTVV.

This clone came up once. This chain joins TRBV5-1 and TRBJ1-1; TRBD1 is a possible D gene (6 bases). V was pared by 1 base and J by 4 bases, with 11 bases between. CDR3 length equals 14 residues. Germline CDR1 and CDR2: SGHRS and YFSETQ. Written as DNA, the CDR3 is TGCGCCAGCAGCTTGTCCCAGGGGCGCACTGAAGCTTTCTTT. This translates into CASSLSQGRTEAFF.

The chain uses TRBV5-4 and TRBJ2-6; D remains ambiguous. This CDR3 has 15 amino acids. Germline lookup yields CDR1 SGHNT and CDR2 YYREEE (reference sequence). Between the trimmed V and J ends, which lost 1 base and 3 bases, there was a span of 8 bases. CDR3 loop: CASSLPPRGANVLTF. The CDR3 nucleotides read TGTGCCAGCAGCTTGCCCCCTCGTGGGGCCAACGTCCTGACTTTC.